The source of this T cell receptor (beta chain) is a study of T cells in narcolepsy. Study-level background: Donors had narcolepsy type 1 or type 2, or were healthy controls.

The data were produced by immunoSEQ multiplex PCR, yet TCRdb's version contains in-frame clones alone and is incomplete. This sample yields nearly 35,000 clones, of which more than 70% are seen a single time; roughly 1% belongs to the top ten. The germline gives CDR1 MRHNA, CDR2 SNTAGT. CDR3 size: 14 residues. V was clipped by 3 bases and J by 10 bases, with 16 bases between them. Concerning this clone: Its specificity is unknown.

Study-wide findings and caveats: Healthy controls reportedly lacked the autoreactive clonotypes serially found in patients' blood. Same-patient CSF and blood CD4+ T cell clonotypes included HCRT-specific and TRIB2-specific autoreactive ones.

The source material was memory (CD45RA-) CD4+ T cells from blood. V is TRBV6-4 and J is TRBJ2-1; D might be TRBD2 (6 bases). The TCR originated in a human donor in good health. CDR3 in amino acids: CASSDGGSLREQFF. CDR3 DNA: TGTGCCAGCAGTGATGGAGGGAGTTTGCGGGAGCAGTTCTTC.